Here is one T cell receptor (beta chain) with its context. This sample is drawn from a study of T cells expressing NK-cell markers. TCRdb reanalyzed the 5' RACE reads and collapses them to one entry per CDR3 protein, without DNA. The ten most abundant clones cover approximately 17% of a sample with fewer than 200,000 distinct CDR3 sequences. The CDR3 contains 14 residues. The germline CDR1 and CDR2 sequences are SGHRS and YFSETQ. The chain recombines TRBV5-1 with TRBJ1-1; TCRdb's assignment of TRBD1 cannot be checked, as there is no DNA. The sample taken for sequencing was blood T cells: a sorted CD56 or NKG2C T cell subset, CD4+ or CD8+ T cells, or bulk PBMC T cells (not recorded which). The clonotype was recovered from a woman aged 18-69 years in good health. The CDR3 region is CASSLGTGEAEAFF.